These T cell receptor beta chains were read from a single sample in a study of vaccination effects on CD4 cells after COVID-19. Their specific antigens are unknown. The repertoire was sequenced with immunoSEQ multiplex PCR; TCRdb's copy has only in-frame clones and lacks some. The table records tens of thousands of clones, roughly 80% of them present only once. The sequencing here drew on CD4+ T cells from PBMCs cultured without peptide, taken before COVID-19 vaccination. The receptors were sampled from a human donor who received a COVID-19 vaccine. The CDR3 runs from the conserved cysteine through the conserved F or W. Fields, in order: V gene, clone size, CDR3 protein. The size field is filled for only some rows; it gives once, few, many or a size class.

V: TRBV7-9; size: .; CDR3: CASSLVGRFGNTIYF
V: TRBV27; size: .; CDR3: CASSRDRNPNIQYF
V: TRBV3-1/TRBV3-2; size: .; CDR3: CASSPRTGGHQPQHF
V: TRBV2; size: .; CDR3: CASSLPRVSDEKLFF
V: TRBV19; size: .; CDR3: CASSIGGRGRNQPQHF
V: TRBV2; size: .; CDR3: CASSLTSEGKAFF
V: TRBV5-8; size: few; CDR3: CASSLMQIYNSPLHF
V: TRBV3-1/TRBV3-2; size: .; CDR3: CASSLRGLSGNTIYF
V: TRBV7-9; size: .; CDR3: CASRPSGQGYSPLHF
V: TRBV5-4; size: .; CDR3: CASSHPTGIAYNEQFF
V: TRBV5-6; size: .; CDR3: CASSLRGLVTEAFF
V: TRBV7-3; size: .; CDR3: CASSLTSSIPAKYSYNEQFF
V: TRBV6-1; size: .; CDR3: CASSARQGASTGELFF
V: TRBV6-2/TRBV6-3; size: .; CDR3: CASSNRGEAFF
V: TRBV4-1; size: .; CDR3: CASSQRTADTQYF
V: TRBV18; size: .; CDR3: CASSPMGGGEQFF
V: TRBV3-1/TRBV3-2; size: .; CDR3: CASSQDSYGGYTF
V: TRBV5-1; size: few; CDR3: CASSLTQGPGELFF
V: TRBV2; size: .; CDR3: CASSQENPGTEAFF
V: TRBV30; size: .; CDR3: CAWRRTGVAYAFF
V: TRBV6-5; size: .; CDR3: CASSLEKSSYNEQFF
V: TRBV19; size: .; CDR3: CASRTQGNPDTQYF
V: TRBV6-4; size: .; CDR3: CASSEGPNYNEQFF
V: TRBV14; size: .; CDR3: CASSLDKQGVFGYTF
V: TRBV5-1; size: .; CDR3: CASSPGTIETDTQYF
V: TRBV19; size: .; CDR3: CASKGSGAEGNSPLHF
V: TRBV5-1; size: .; CDR3: CASSLAPPPDTQYF
V: TRBV28; size: .; CDR3: CASRDRTGGFLNYGYTF
V: TRBV7-7; size: .; CDR3: CASSLVGGFQETQYF
V: TRBV6-6; size: .; CDR3: CASSQTGGEQFF
V: TRBV6-5; size: .; CDR3: CASSSSADTQYF
V: TRBV1; size: .; CDR3: CTLGNTEAFF
V: TRBV5-6; size: few; CDR3: CASSGGQGFRTNYGYTF
V: TRBV7-8; size: few; CDR3: CASSFGNTMNTGELFF
V: TRBV28; size: .; CDR3: CASSKAGGQETQYF
V: TRBV5-1; size: .; CDR3: CASSFSGGLTNEKLFF
V: TRBV19; size: .; CDR3: CASSTDRVPYNEQFF
V: TRBV6-2/TRBV6-3; size: .; CDR3: CASSAGTGGGQETQYF
V: TRBV30; size: .; CDR3: CAWSYTGDPTGANVLTF
V: TRBV5-8; size: .; CDR3: CASPAAVGVRNTEAFF
V: TRBV7-9; size: .; CDR3: CASSLGLAGGNSYNEQFF
V: TRBV6-5; size: .; CDR3: CASKKPGQDTGELFF
V: TRBV27; size: few; CDR3: CASSLRVQGANTEAFF
V: TRBV5-6; size: .; CDR3: CASSLVKGMRETQYF
V: TRBV4-1; size: .; CDR3: CASSQGTYLTDTQYF
V: TRBV28; size: .; CDR3: CASRDRGNRFQKFNYGYTF
V: TRBV5-1; size: .; CDR3: CASSSDRVPGNTIYF
V: TRBV29-1; size: .; CDR3: CSVRSGPAERYTF
V: TRBV19; size: once; CDR3: CASSHSTGGLLRSQETQYF
V: TRBV14; size: .; CDR3: CASSRTLNEKLFF
V: TRBV9; size: .; CDR3: CASSVGNTIYF
V: TRBV7-2; size: once; CDR3: CASSTPWGVTGELFF
V: TRBV27; size: .; CDR3: CASTDLGPRGNEQFF
V: TRBV19; size: .; CDR3: CASSAQQGKLFF
V: TRBV19; size: .; CDR3: CASSPWGSNQPQHF
V: TRBV4-3; size: .; CDR3: CASSQERFRDTEAFF
V: TRBV24-1; size: .; CDR3: CATSDPGQAQETQYF
V: TRBV30; size: .; CDR3: CAWSVGRVPNYGYTF
V: TRBV2; size: .; CDR3: CASSGTGRGTGELFF
V: TRBV9; size: once; CDR3: CASSGTDGVWEKLFF